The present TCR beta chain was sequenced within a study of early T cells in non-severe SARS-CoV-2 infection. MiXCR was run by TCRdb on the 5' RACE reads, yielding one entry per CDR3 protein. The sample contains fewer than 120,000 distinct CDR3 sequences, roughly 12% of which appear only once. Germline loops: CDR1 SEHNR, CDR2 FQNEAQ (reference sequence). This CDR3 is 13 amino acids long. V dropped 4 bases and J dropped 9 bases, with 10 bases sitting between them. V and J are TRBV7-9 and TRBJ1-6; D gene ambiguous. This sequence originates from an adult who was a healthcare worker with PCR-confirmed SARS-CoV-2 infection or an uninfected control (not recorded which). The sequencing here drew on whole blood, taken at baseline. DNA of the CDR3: TGTGCCAGCAGCTCAACAGCGGGTTCACCCCTCCACTTT. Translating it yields CASSSTAGSPLHF.